This is a list of T cell receptor beta chains from one sample in a study of human T cells and chemical hapten exposure. TCRdb reprocessed the RACE reads with MiXCR, giving one entry per CDR3 protein. The table has 65,000 to 85,000 distinct CDR3 sequences, 12% seen once. Specimen: whole blood, collected in connection with sensitization to the hapten diphenylcyclopropenone (DPC). The receptors here all came from a woman in her sixties with alopecia areata. Some clones in this sample may be carry-over from other donors' samples. Both conserved end residues are part of each CDR3. D genes are given only for firm matches. Clone size is stated in some rows and not others, as once, few, many or a class when expanded.

cdr3_aa cdr3_nt clone_size j_call d_call v_call
CSVISTGIGSEAFF TGCAGCGTCATCTCGACAGGGATTGGGTCGGAAGCTTTCTTT . TRBJ1-1 TRBD1 TRBV29-1
CASSRRESSYEQYF TGTGCCAGCAGTCGGAGGGAGAGCTCCTACGAGCAGTACTTC . TRBJ2-7 . TRBV6-2/TRBV6-3
CASTRPRGEWPSSGNTIYF TGTGCCAGCACCCGGCCGAGGGGGGAGTGGCCTTCCTCTGGAAACACCATATATTTT many TRBJ1-3 . TRBV7-9
CASSESLGVWNQAFF TGCGCCAGCAGTGAGTCCCTCGGGGTATGGAACCAAGCTTTCTTT few TRBJ1-1 . TRBV10-1
CASSIRSGGLAGIYTQYF TGTGCCAGTAGTATACGGTCAGGTGGACTAGCGGGGATCTACACCCAGTACTTC few TRBJ2-5 TRBD2 TRBV19
CASSPQGGKETQYF TGTGCCAGCAGTCCACAGGGGGGGAAAGAGACCCAGTACTTC . TRBJ2-5 . TRBV2
CSASPPSGGTYEQYF TGCAGTGCTAGCCCCCCTAGCGGGGGAACCTACGAGCAGTACTTC many TRBJ2-7 TRBD2 TRBV20-1
CASSLKGLGQETQYF TGTGCCAGCAGCTTAAAGGGACTTGGACAAGAGACCCAGTACTTC few TRBJ2-5 . TRBV7-9
CACRAYGYTF TGTGCCTGCAGGGCCTATGGCTACACCTTC many TRBJ1-2 . TRBV7-2
CASSDRTTGNTIYF TGTGCCAGCAGCGACCGGACTACTGGAAACACCATATATTTT many TRBJ1-3 . TRBV7-6
CAISEVGYEQYF TGTGCCATCAGTGAGGTCGGCTACGAGCAGTACTTC many TRBJ2-7 . TRBV10-3
CASSLGASQETQYF TGCGCCAGCAGCTTGGGTGCGAGTCAAGAGACCCAGTACTTC many TRBJ2-5 . TRBV5-1
CASSQLAGGTDTQYF TGTGCCAGCAGCCAGTTGGCGGGGGGCACAGATACGCAGTATTTT many TRBJ2-3 TRBD2 TRBV14
CSARVAGSEAFF TGCAGTGCTAGGGTAGCGGGGTCCGAAGCTTTCTTT many TRBJ1-1 . TRBV20-1
CASSLNAGIPNEKLFF TGTGCCAGCAGCTTAAACGCGGGAATCCCTAATGAAAAACTGTTTTTT . TRBJ1-4 . TRBV7-2
CASSLAVDSSGANVLTF TGTGCCAGCAGCTTGGCGGTCGACAGCTCTGGGGCCAACGTCCTGACTTTC many TRBJ2-6 . TRBV5-4
CASSAEAERNNSPLHF TGTGCCAGCAGCGCCGAAGCAGAAAGGAATAATTCACCCCTCCACTTT many TRBJ1-6 . TRBV7-6
CASSPRRPATATYYGYTF TGTGCCAGCTCACCACGACGTCCGGCGACAGCGACATACTATGGCTACACCTTC . TRBJ1-2 . TRBV18
CASSLAKGGLYEQYF TGTGCCAGCAGCTTAGCTAAAGGGGGCTTGTACGAGCAGTACTTC few TRBJ2-7 TRBD1 TRBV7-2
CASSFGGANQPQHF TGTGCCAGCAGTTTTGGGGGGGCCAATCAGCCCCAGCATTTT . TRBJ1-5 . TRBV7-9
CASSEIIQGPPFHNEQFF TGTGCCAGCAGTGAGATCATACAAGGTCCTCCTTTTCACAATGAGCAGTTCTTC few TRBJ2-1 . TRBV2
CSVKTGTDYGYTF TGCAGCGTTAAGACAGGGACGGACTATGGCTACACCTTC many TRBJ1-2 TRBD1 TRBV29-1
CSAADRVSGYTF TGCAGTGCCGCGGACAGGGTCAGTGGCTACACCTTC few TRBJ1-2 TRBD1 TRBV20-1
CAIRQGVQQYF TGTGCCATCAGACAGGGGGTTCAACAGTACTTC . TRBJ2-7 TRBD1 TRBV10-3
CASLTAPNEKLFF TGTGCCAGCCTGACAGCTCCTAATGAAAAACTGTTTTTT many TRBJ1-4 . TRBV2
CASRLGEGNYEQYF TGTGCCAGCCGCCTCGGTGAAGGTAATTACGAGCAGTACTTC many TRBJ2-7 . TRBV12-3/TRBV12-4
CASSVDFGGVETQYF TGTGCCAGCAGCGTAGATTTCGGGGGAGTGGAGACCCAGTACTTC many TRBJ2-5 . TRBV9
CASSPRGGAYGYTF TGTGCCAGCAGCCCGCGCGGGGGGGCCTATGGCTACACCTTC many TRBJ1-2 . TRBV3-1
CASSESLNYGYTF TGTGCCAGCAGTGAATCACTTAACTATGGCTACACCTTC many TRBJ1-2 . TRBV2
CSASQFFNYGYTF TGCAGTGCTAGTCAGTTTTTTAACTATGGCTACACCTTC many TRBJ1-2 . TRBV20-1
CASSKTGTAGANVLTF TGTGCCAGCAGCAAAACAGGGACGGCTGGGGCCAACGTCCTGACTTTC . TRBJ2-6 . TRBV27
CASSSHLGAIYNSPLHF TGTGCCAGCAGCTCCCACCTGGGGGCCATCTATAATTCACCCCTCCACTTT many TRBJ1-6 . TRBV7-2
CASSRLWDRDYNEQFF TGTGCCAGCAGCCGCCTTTGGGACAGAGATTACAATGAGCAGTTCTTC few TRBJ2-1 TRBD1 TRBV11-2
CASSYLGQSNEKLFF TGCGCCAGCAGCTACCTGGGACAGAGTAATGAAAAACTGTTTTTT few TRBJ1-4 TRBD1 TRBV5-1
CASSPNIRTGQYF TGTGCCAGCAGCCCTAATATACGGACAGGGCAGTACTTC . TRBJ2-7 . TRBV21-1
CSARGRVDTEAFF TGCAGTGCTAGGGGCAGGGTGGACACTGAAGCTTTCTTT many TRBJ1-1 . TRBV20-1
CASSSEGDTETQYF TGTGCCAGCAGTTCAGAGGGGGATACCGAGACCCAGTACTTC . TRBJ2-5 . TRBV28
CASRATGKGTEAFF TGTGCCAGCAGGGCTACAGGGAAAGGCACTGAAGCTTTCTTT many TRBJ1-1 . TRBV6-1
CATSQSHTVYTQYF TGTGCCACCAGTCAATCACATACCGTCTATACGCAGTATTTT few TRBJ2-3 . TRBV24-1
CASSLMRSPGPPDEQYF TGTGCCAGCAGCTTAATGCGGTCCCCGGGCCCGCCTGACGAGCAGTACTTC . TRBJ2-7 . TRBV7-9